This T cell receptor (beta chain) was retrieved from a study of identical twins. J gave up 8 bases and V 6 bases, and 1 base lay outside the gene matches. The CDR3 is made up of 13 amino acids. In germline, CDR1 is ENHRY, CDR2 SYGVKD. Many counts were recorded for this clonotype. One entry per CDR3 protein, called by TCRdb with MiXCR from the 5' RACE reads. This table holds approximately 670,000 distinct CDR3 sequences, around 6.1% found once. The clonotype was recovered from a man younger than 35 in good health. The gene calls are TRBV10-3 and TRBJ1-6; 10 bases map to TRBD1. Input material: naive T cells sorted from blood. The CDR3 here is CAISGTGDSPLHF. As DNA, the CDR3 is TGTGCCATCAGCGGGACAGGGGATTCACCCCTCCACTTT.